Sequencing of this TCR beta chain was carried out in a study of cytomegalovirus exposure and HLA in healthy donors. CDR1 is SEHNR and CDR2 is FQNEAQ in the germline V gene (reference sequence). Trimming removed 5 bases from V and 1 base from J, with 7 bases in between. The CDR3 sequence is 13 residues long. PCR primers comprised 60 Vbeta and 13 Jbeta primers. Profiled with immunoSEQ multiplex PCR; TCRdb holds only in-frame clones, not every one. Among 200,000 to 250,000 clones listed, 76% were seen once. The chain uses TRBV7-9 and TRBJ2-3; D unresolved. This receptor was taken from a man aged 18 to 29 in good health and CMV-seronegative. The sample comprised PBMCs. CDR3 in DNA: TGTGCCAGCAGCCTGGGCCGCACAGATACGCAGTATTTT. It specifies CASSLGRTDTQYF. Full variable domain (rest looked up from reference TRBV7-9 and TRBJ2-3): DTGVSQNPRHKITKRGQNVTFRCDPISEHNRLYWYRQTLGQGPEFLTYFQNEAQLEKSRLLSDRFSAERPKGSFSTLEIQRTEQGDSAMYLCASSLGRTDTQYFGPGTRLTVL.